Listed below are T cell receptor beta chains from one sample, sequenced in a study of Tregs in tolerant kidney transplant recipients. Generated by immunoSEQ multiplex PCR, the TCRdb table keeps only in-frame clones and is missing some. The profile shows 80,000 or so clones, about 91% of them singletons. Source: CD4+ T cells from blood (PBMCs), taken 24 months after the transplant. These receptors all come from a human patient who received a combined kidney and bone marrow transplant. The graft donor may have given rise to some T cells. CDR3s include the opening cysteine and the closing phenylalanine or tryptophan. The order of the fields is clone size, V gene, D gene, J gene, CDR3 DNA, CDR3 protein. The D gene is left open where the match is weak. For some rows the clone size is stated as once, few or many, or as a class when expanded; others skip it.

clone_size: -
v_call: TRBV28
d_call: TRBD1
j_call: TRBJ1-2
cdr3_nt: TGTGCCAGCAGTTTTGGGCAGGGGGCGGACTATGGCTACACCTTC
cdr3_aa: CASSFGQGADYGYTF

clone_size: -
v_call: TRBV5-1
d_call: TRBD2
j_call: TRBJ2-3
cdr3_nt: TGCGCCAGCAGCCCTAGGACTAGCGGGATTACAGATACGCAGTATTTT
cdr3_aa: CASSPRTSGITDTQYF

clone_size: -
v_call: TRBV19
d_call: TRBD1
j_call: TRBJ1-1
cdr3_nt: TGTGCCAGTAGTATTACCAGGGGGACTGAAGCTTTCTTT
cdr3_aa: CASSITRGTEAFF

clone_size: -
v_call: TRBV7-8
d_call: -
j_call: TRBJ1-4
cdr3_nt: TGTGCCAGCAGCTTTTCGACCGGGGCTAATGAAAAACTGTTTTTT
cdr3_aa: CASSFSTGANEKLFF

clone_size: once
v_call: TRBV9
d_call: -
j_call: TRBJ2-7
cdr3_nt: TGTGCCAGCAGCCCCCGAATGGACTCCTACGAGCAGTACTTC
cdr3_aa: CASSPRMDSYEQYF

clone_size: -
v_call: TRBV28
d_call: TRBD2
j_call: TRBJ2-5
cdr3_nt: TGTGCCAGCAGTCCGGCTAGCGGGGGTCAAGAGACCCAGTACTTC
cdr3_aa: CASSPASGGQETQYF

clone_size: once
v_call: TRBV2
d_call: -
j_call: TRBJ1-5
cdr3_nt: TGTGCCAGCAGTGAACCGAGTCAGCCCCAGCATTTT
cdr3_aa: CASSEPSQPQHF

clone_size: few
v_call: TRBV2
d_call: TRBD1
j_call: TRBJ1-4
cdr3_nt: TGTGCCAGCAGAGCGGCCACCAGGACAGGGTTGTATGAAAAACTGTTTTTT
cdr3_aa: CASRAATRTGLYEKLFF

clone_size: -
v_call: TRBV18
d_call: TRBD1
j_call: TRBJ1-1
cdr3_nt: TGTGCCAGCTCAGGACAGGGGAACACTGAAGCTTTCTTT
cdr3_aa: CASSGQGNTEAFF

clone_size: -
v_call: TRBV14
d_call: -
j_call: TRBJ2-3
cdr3_nt: TGTGCCAGCAGTCTGATTATAGCAGATACGCAGTATTTT
cdr3_aa: CASSLIIADTQYF

clone_size: -
v_call: TRBV7-3
d_call: -
j_call: TRBJ1-5
cdr3_nt: TGTGCCAGCAGCCTACCTGGGGGCAGGGTTTTTGGGCCCCAGCATTTT
cdr3_aa: CASSLPGGRVFGPQHF

clone_size: -
v_call: TRBV19
d_call: TRBD1
j_call: TRBJ2-2
cdr3_nt: TGTGCCAGTAGTATAGACCGCAAGGGGACAGGGGGCCTCACCGGGGAGCTGTTTTTT
cdr3_aa: CASSIDRKGTGGLTGELFF

clone_size: few
v_call: TRBV4-1
d_call: TRBD1
j_call: TRBJ1-4
cdr3_nt: TGCGCCAGCAGCCAAGACCGACAGGGGGAACGTGAAAAACTGTTTTTT
cdr3_aa: CASSQDRQGEREKLFF

clone_size: -
v_call: TRBV7-2
d_call: -
j_call: TRBJ1-1
cdr3_nt: TGTGCCAGCAGCTTTCCGACGGGTATCACTGAAGCTTTCTTT
cdr3_aa: CASSFPTGITEAFF

clone_size: -
v_call: TRBV19
d_call: TRBD1
j_call: TRBJ2-7
cdr3_nt: TGTGCCAGTAGTAGGCGCAGGGGGCTTTTCGAGCAGTACTTC
cdr3_aa: CASSRRRGLFEQYF

clone_size: -
v_call: TRBV18
d_call: TRBD2
j_call: TRBJ2-1
cdr3_nt: TGTGCCAGCTCACCCGGGACTAGCGGGAGGAGGTACAATGAGCAGTTCTTC
cdr3_aa: CASSPGTSGRRYNEQFF

clone_size: -
v_call: TRBV19
d_call: -
j_call: TRBJ2-7
cdr3_nt: TGTGCCAGTAGGGGAGGCTCCTACGAGCAGTACTTC
cdr3_aa: CASRGGSYEQYF

clone_size: -
v_call: TRBV30
d_call: -
j_call: TRBJ1-6
cdr3_nt: TGTGCCTGGAGTCTGAGCTCCTATAATTCCCCCCTCCACTTT
cdr3_aa: CAWSLSSYNSPLHF

clone_size: -
v_call: TRBV7-2
d_call: TRBD1
j_call: TRBJ1-2
cdr3_nt: TGTGCCAGCAGCTTAAGATCGACAGGGGGCTACACCTTC
cdr3_aa: CASSLRSTGGYTF

clone_size: -
v_call: TRBV5-1
d_call: TRBD2
j_call: TRBJ2-1
cdr3_nt: TGCGCCAGCAGCTTCTTTAGCGGGGGGGCCTCCTACAATGAGCAGTTCTTC
cdr3_aa: CASSFFSGGASYNEQFF

clone_size: -
v_call: TRBV5-1
d_call: TRBD2
j_call: TRBJ2-1
cdr3_nt: TGCGCCAGCACGACTAGCGGGAGACTTGAGCAGTTCTTC
cdr3_aa: CASTTSGRLEQFF

clone_size: -
v_call: TRBV7-2
d_call: -
j_call: TRBJ2-7
cdr3_nt: TGTGCCAGCAGCTTGACGGGGATTAGCTCCTACGAGCAGTACTTC
cdr3_aa: CASSLTGISSYEQYF

clone_size: -
v_call: TRBV19
d_call: -
j_call: TRBJ1-1
cdr3_nt: TGTGCCAGTAGTATAGCGTGGCAGGGCGGCGCTTTCTTT
cdr3_aa: CASSIAWQGGAFF

clone_size: -
v_call: TRBV7-2
d_call: TRBD2
j_call: TRBJ2-1
cdr3_nt: TGTGCCAGCAGCTTAGTCACTAGCGGGGGGTACAATGAGCAGTTCTTC
cdr3_aa: CASSLVTSGGYNEQFF

clone_size: -
v_call: TRBV30
d_call: -
j_call: TRBJ1-1
cdr3_nt: TGTGCCTGGACCTCGGGGAGGGGGGGGATAATCACTGAAGCTTTCTTT
cdr3_aa: CAWTSGRGGIITEAFF

clone_size: -
v_call: TRBV6-1
d_call: TRBD1
j_call: TRBJ2-6
cdr3_nt: TGTGCCAGCAGTGTGACAGGGGAGACCCTCTCTGGGGCCAACGTCCTGACTTTC
cdr3_aa: CASSVTGETLSGANVLTF

clone_size: -
v_call: TRBV11-3
d_call: -
j_call: TRBJ2-2
cdr3_nt: TGTGCCAGCAGCTTAGCTAGCACCGGGGAGCTGTTTTTT
cdr3_aa: CASSLASTGELFF

clone_size: -
v_call: TRBV9
d_call: TRBD2
j_call: TRBJ2-3
cdr3_nt: TGTGCCAGCAGCGTAGTTGGGGGGGGTCCAGATACGCAGTATTTT
cdr3_aa: CASSVVGGGPDTQYF

clone_size: once
v_call: TRBV6-1
d_call: -
j_call: TRBJ2-7
cdr3_nt: TGTGCCAGCACCCCCTACCTAGACAGCTACGAGCAGTACTTC
cdr3_aa: CASTPYLDSYEQYF

clone_size: -
v_call: TRBV6-6
d_call: TRBD1
j_call: TRBJ2-7
cdr3_nt: TGTGCCAGCAGACCTGGGACAGGGGCCTCCTACGAGCAGTACTTC
cdr3_aa: CASRPGTGASYEQYF

clone_size: -
v_call: TRBV19
d_call: TRBD2
j_call: TRBJ2-7
cdr3_nt: TGTGCCAGTAGTACTGGGACTAGCGGCGCCTACGAGCAGTACTTC
cdr3_aa: CASSTGTSGAYEQYF

clone_size: -
v_call: TRBV11-3
d_call: -
j_call: TRBJ2-1
cdr3_nt: TGTGCCAGCAGCTTAGACCTAAGCGGGCTCTTCTACAATGAGCAGTTCTTC
cdr3_aa: CASSLDLSGLFYNEQFF

clone_size: -
v_call: TRBV5-1
d_call: TRBD2
j_call: TRBJ2-2
cdr3_nt: TGCGCCAGCAACCCCCGGGGTAGCGGGGTGGACGGGGAGCTGTTTTTT
cdr3_aa: CASNPRGSGVDGELFF

clone_size: once
v_call: TRBV27
d_call: TRBD1
j_call: TRBJ1-3
cdr3_nt: TGTGCCGGGCCTTACAGGGGGACAGGAAACACCATATATTTT
cdr3_aa: CAGPYRGTGNTIYF